This TCR beta chain was found in a study of regulatory T cells in long-lasting Graves disease. Time point here: newly diagnosed GD, antithyroid drugs for less than 3 months. PBMC-extracted RNA yielded the TCR library. Libraries of TCR beta came from iRepertoire HTBI primers plus Arm-PCR of CDR3 regions. In TCRdb, the multiplex PCR reads were re-called with MiXCR into one record per CDR3 protein. Here the sample spans 450,000 to 650,000 distinct CDR3 sequences, 15% to 20% being singletons. This same sample was also part of a study on T cells in Graves' hyperthyroidism and ophthalmopathy.

This specimen was peripheral blood mononuclear cells (PBMCs), taken at new diagnosis, from a patient treated with antithyroid drugs. The TCR was taken from a woman aged 40-65 years with Graves disease.

CDR3 protein: CASRSIQGDHGYTF. CDR3 sequence (DNA): TGCGCCAGCAGATCCATACAGGGAGATCATGGCTACACCTTC. This chain connects TRBV4-1 to TRBJ1-2; D may be TRBD1 (6 bases). The CDR3 sequence is 14 residues long. V was shortened by 6 bases and J by 6 bases, with 17 bases between the two germline ends. In germline, CDR1 is MGHRA, CDR2 YSYEKL.